These 25 T cell receptor beta chains came from one sample sequenced in a study of cytomegalovirus exposure and HLA in healthy donors. A multiplex PCR was run with 60 Vbeta primers and 13 Jbeta primers. Profiled with immunoSEQ multiplex PCR; TCRdb holds only in-frame clones, not every one. The sample holds roughly 150,000 clones, more than 65% seen once. Input material: PBMCs. The receptors originated from a man aged 50 to 60 in good health and CMV-seropositive.

The chain combines TRBV10-3 with TRBJ2-3, with 9 bases aligning to TRBD2. The CDR3 spans 17 residues. Trimming cost V 0 bases and J 3 bases; bases outside gene matches: 7. Germline lookup yields CDR1 ENHRY and CDR2 SYGVKD. Here the CDR3 reads CAISESMSGGITDTQYF. CDR3 in DNA: TGTGCCATCAGTGAGTCGATGAGCGGGGGGATTACAGATACGCAGTATTTT.

The genes are TRBV28 and TRBJ1-2; D is uncertain. V lost 1 base to trimming and J lost 4 bases, with 10 bases between them. Germline values: CDR1 MDHEN, CDR2 SYDVKM. The CDR3 spans 14 residues. DNA of the CDR3: TGTGCCAGCAGTTTATCCTTAGCGGGCTATGGCTACACCTTC. It translates to CASSLSLAGYGYTF.

The rearrangement links TRBV28 to TRBJ1-2; D uncertain. The CDR3 loop spans 14 amino acids. Trimming pared 6 bases from V and 4 bases from J, leaving 15 bases between. CDR1 MDHEN and CDR2 SYDVKM come from the germline V gene. The CDR3 loop reads CASSSVGGSYGYTF. The CDR3 region has the DNA TGTGCCAGCAGCTCCGTGGGTGGGAGCTATGGCTACACCTTC.

CDR3 sequence: CASSHGLTYEQYF. The CDR3 DNA is TGTGCCAGCAGCCACGGACTGACCTACGAGCAGTACTTC. The chain joins TRBV7-2 to TRBJ2-7; possible D gene TRBD2, 5 bases. V gave up 5 bases and J gave up 2 bases, with 10 bases separating them. Germline-derived CDR1 and CDR2 are SGHTA and FQGNSA. The CDR3 loop spans 13 amino acids.

CDR3 amino acids: CASSVDRRTEAFF. The CDR3 nucleotides read TGTGCCAGCAGCGTAGACCGGAGAACTGAAGCTTTCTTT. The V gene is TRBV9, the J gene TRBJ1-1; D is unresolved. The CDR3 extends over 13 amino acids. V shed 0 bases and J shed 5 bases, with 8 bases lying between them. The germline gives CDR1 SGDLS, CDR2 YYNGEE.

This chain uses TRBV6-1 with TRBJ2-2; 8 bases match TRBD2. Trimming took 6 bases from V and 5 from J; bases not matched to a gene: 8. Germline assignment: CDR1 MNHNS and CDR2 SASEGT. CDR3 length: 15 residues. The CDR3 sequence is CASSGGGKRTGELFF. In nucleotides, the CDR3 is TGTGCCAGCAGCGGGGGGGGGAAGAGGACCGGGGAGCTGTTTTTT.

The chain joins TRBV18 to TRBJ2-7; 10 positions match TRBD1. With V trimmed by 2 bases and J by 7 bases, 5 bases remained unmatched. Per germline, CDR1 KGHSH and CDR2 LQKENI. The CDR3 runs to 14 residues. CDR3 sequence reads: CASSPTTGGREQYF. CDR3 DNA: TGTGCCAGCTCACCAACGACAGGGGGCAGAGAGCAGTACTTC.

The genes are TRBV7-2 and TRBJ2-7, with 7 bases aligning to TRBD1. V dropped 5 bases and J dropped 3; count of bases not matched to a gene: 13. The CDR3 is 16 amino acids. Germline CDR1 is SGHTA and CDR2 is FQGNSA. In DNA, the CDR3 is TGTGCCAGCAGCCATAAGGTGGGACAGCCAGGCTACGAGCAGTACTTC. It is translated as CASSHKVGQPGYEQYF.

This clone was recorded a few times. The chain links TRBV2 to TRBJ1-1, with TRBD1 as a possible D gene (6 bases). Trimming shortened V by 5 bases and J by 2 bases, and 12 bases separated the two germline ends. The CDR3 sequence is 14 residues long. Per germline, CDR1 SNHLY and CDR2 FYNNEI. CDR3 in DNA: TGTGCCAGCAGTTCTCAGGGGCTTAACACTGAAGCTTTCTTT. Its protein is CASSSQGLNTEAFF.

This rearrangement joins TRBV5-1 to TRBJ2-7, with TRBD1 matching 7 bases. V dropped 2 bases and J dropped 3; count of bases not matched to a gene: 5. The germline V gene has CDR1 SGHRS and CDR2 YFSETQ. The CDR3 consists of 14 residues. The CDR3 bases are TGCGCCAGCAGCTTCTACGGGACAGACTACGAGCAGTACTTC. It is translated as CASSFYGTDYEQYF.

V and J are TRBV18 and TRBJ2-3; 11 bases line up with TRBD2. The CDR3 covers 16 residues. Germline CDR1 KGHSH, CDR2 LQKENI. V was clipped by 3 bases and J by 5 bases; unmatched bases: 7. As DNA, the CDR3 is TGTGCCAGCTCACCTCAGACTAGCGGGGCGTTAGATACGCAGTATTTT. This encodes CASSPQTSGALDTQYF.

This clone was seen more than once but under ten times. The chain employs TRBV4-2 and TRBJ2-3, with 10 bases that match TRBD2. The junction had 11 bases not matched to a gene; V was cut back by 6 bases and J by 8 bases. CDR1 is LGHNA, CDR2 YNFKEQ, per germline. The CDR3 covers 15 residues. Here the CDR3 DNA reads TGTGCCAGCAGTCAGGGGACTAGCGTTTTCGTTACGCAGTATTTT. Residues: CASSQGTSVFVTQYF.

The chain couples TRBV5-4 to TRBJ2-3; TRBD2 aligns across 10 bases. CDR3 length: 16 amino acids. Germline trimming cut 4 bases from V and 2 bases from J; bases unmatched to any gene: 7. CDR1 and CDR2 (germline): SGHNT, YYREEE (reference sequence). The CDR3: CASSPGLAEYTDTQYF. CDR3 DNA sequence: TGTGCCAGCAGCCCCGGACTAGCGGAGTACACAGATACGCAGTATTTT.

The chain employs TRBV5-1 and TRBJ1-1; D unclear. Per the germline V gene, CDR1 is SGHRS and CDR2 is YFSETQ. The CDR3 consists of 13 residues. Between the trimmed V and J ends, which lost 2 bases and 2 bases, there was a span of 7 bases. CDR3 nucleotide sequence: TGCGCCAGCAGCTTTCAGGTTAACACTGAAGCTTTCTTT. Translated, it gives CASSFQVNTEAFF.

This clone is a singleton in its sample. V is TRBV28 and J is TRBJ1-5, with 10 positions matching TRBD1. Per germline, CDR1 MDHEN and CDR2 SYDVKM. The CDR3 length is 15 residues. Trimming at V came to 4 bases and at J to 6 bases, leaving 6 bases not matched to a gene. CDR3 nucleotide sequence: TGTGCCAGCAGTTCTCCCGGGACAGGGGTTCAGCCCCAGCATTTT. It is translated as CASSSPGTGVQPQHF.

V is TRBV27 and J is TRBJ2-5, with TRBD2 identical over 12 bases. With 4 bases clipped from V and 2 bases from J, the junction kept 5 bases outside the gene matches. Germline lookup yields CDR1 MNHEY and CDR2 SMNVEV (reference sequence). This CDR3 has 16 amino acids. CDR3 nucleotide sequence: TGTGCCAGCAGTTCAGCGACTAGCGGGGGACAAGAGACCCAGTACTTC. As protein: CASSSATSGGQETQYF.

A remark on this clone: The junction departs from the called germline gene at one end, perhaps through a read error. The chain combines TRBV7-7 with TRBJ2-2, with TRBD2 as a possible D gene (5 bases). The CDR3 contains 15 residues. Germline V CDR1 and CDR2: SSHAT, FNYEAQ (reference sequence). CDR3 in amino acids: CASSLLGRGTGELFF. In DNA form, the CDR3 reads TGTGCTAGCAGCTTATTGGGGAGAGGGACCGGGGAGCTGTTTTTT.

The chain combines TRBV6-1 with TRBJ1-5; D gene unclear. With 6 bases removed from V and 7 bases from J, the gap between germline ends came to 19 bases. Per the germline V gene, CDR1 is MNHNS and CDR2 is SASEGT. There are 15 residues in the CDR3. The CDR3: CASRGPSGWRQPQHF. The CDR3 DNA reads as TGTGCCAGCAGAGGGCCGTCGGGATGGAGACAGCCCCAGCATTTT.

This clone was counted a single time. The chain joins TRBV5-1 to TRBJ2-4, with 8 bases identical to TRBD1. V gave up 0 bases and J gave up 3 bases; unmatched junction bases: 2. CDR1 is SGHRS and CDR2 is YFSETQ in the germline V gene. This CDR3 region has 15 residues. The CDR3 DNA reads TGCGCCAGCAGCTTGGCAGGGGGCGGCAAAAACATTCAGTACTTC. It is translated as CASSLAGGGKNIQYF.

The chain uses TRBV28 and TRBJ1-5, with D maybe TRBD1 (6 bases). V lost 4 bases to trimming and J lost 3 bases, with 10 bases between them. The CDR3 contains 14 residues. CDR1 is MDHEN and CDR2 is SYDVKM in the germline V gene. CDR3 residues: CASSSRQVNQPQHF. CDR3 coding DNA: TGTGCCAGCAGTTCTCGACAGGTCAATCAGCCCCAGCATTTT.

The V gene is TRBV30, the J gene TRBJ2-4; a possible D gene is TRBD1 (5 bases). CDR3 length equals 15 residues. Looked up from germline, CDR1 is GTSNPN and CDR2 is SVGIG (reference sequence). V lost 1 base to trimming and J lost 1 base, with 11 bases between them. Here the CDR3 reads CAWSAITGAKNIQYF. DNA for the CDR3: TGTGCCTGGAGTGCGATTACAGGTGCCAAAAACATTCAGTACTTC.

V and J are TRBV30 and TRBJ1-1; D gene unclear. Trimming stripped 2 bases from V and 11 bases from J, with 18 bases between. The CDR3 runs 13 residues. Germline V gives CDR1 GTSNPN, CDR2 SVGIG (reference sequence). DNA of the CDR3: TGTGCCTGGAGTTCGTACGGGATTAGTAGGGCTTTCTTT. As protein: CAWSSYGISRAFF.

A few counts support this clone. The CDR3 region has the DNA TGTGCCAGCAGCTTAGCTAGCTTTGGAGGAGAGACCCAGTACTTC. Translating it yields CASSLASFGGETQYF. The V gene is TRBV7-8, the J gene TRBJ2-5; TRBD2 might be the D (5 bases). The CDR3 runs 15 residues. Germline V lookup: CDR1 SGHVS, CDR2 FQNEAQ. Between the trimmed V and J ends, which lost 0 bases and 4 bases, there was a span of 12 bases.

The rearrangement links TRBV7-9 to TRBJ2-7; possible D gene TRBD2, 6 bases. Germline values: CDR1 SEHNR, CDR2 FQNEAQ (reference sequence). V was cut by 5 bases and J by 1 base, with 12 bases left in between. This CDR3 has 14 residues. The CDR3 DNA sequence: TGTGCCAGCAGCCAAGCGGCGGGGTCCTACGAGCAGTACTTC. This codes for CASSQAAGSYEQYF.

The chain links TRBV7-9 to TRBJ2-7; the D gene is possibly TRBD2 (8 bases). The CDR3 consists of 16 residues. Germline CDR1 SEHNR, CDR2 FQNEAQ (reference sequence). The V gene lost 0 bases and the J gene lost 2 bases, with 14 bases spanning the gap. Here the CDR3 reads CASSLARGDSPYEQYF. CDR3 bases: TGTGCCAGCAGCTTAGCGCGGGGGGACAGTCCCTACGAGCAGTACTTC.